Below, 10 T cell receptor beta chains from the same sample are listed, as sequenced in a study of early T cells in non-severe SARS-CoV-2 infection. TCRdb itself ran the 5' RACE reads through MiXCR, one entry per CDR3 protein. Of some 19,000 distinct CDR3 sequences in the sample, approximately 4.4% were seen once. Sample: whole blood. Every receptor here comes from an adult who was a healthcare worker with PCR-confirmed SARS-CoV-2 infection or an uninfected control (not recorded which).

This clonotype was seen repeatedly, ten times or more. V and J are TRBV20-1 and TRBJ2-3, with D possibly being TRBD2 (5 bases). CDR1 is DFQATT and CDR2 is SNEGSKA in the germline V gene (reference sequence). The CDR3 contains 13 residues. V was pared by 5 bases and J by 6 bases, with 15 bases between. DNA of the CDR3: TGCAGTGCTGTCGGACTGGCTGGGGATACGCAGTATTTT. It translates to CSAVGLAGDTQYF.

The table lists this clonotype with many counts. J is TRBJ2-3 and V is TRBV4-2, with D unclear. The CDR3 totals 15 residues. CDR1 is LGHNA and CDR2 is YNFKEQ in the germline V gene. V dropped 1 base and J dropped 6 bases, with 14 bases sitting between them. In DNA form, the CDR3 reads TGTGCCAGCAGCCAAGGAGATCTAGTCAGGGATACGCAGTATTTT. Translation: CASSQGDLVRDTQYF.

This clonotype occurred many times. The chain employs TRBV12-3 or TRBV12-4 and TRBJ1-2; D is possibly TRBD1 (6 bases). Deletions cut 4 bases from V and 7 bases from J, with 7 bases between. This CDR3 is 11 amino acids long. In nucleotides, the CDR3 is TGTGCCAGCAGTTCAGGGGTTGGCTACACCTTC. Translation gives CASSSGVGYTF.

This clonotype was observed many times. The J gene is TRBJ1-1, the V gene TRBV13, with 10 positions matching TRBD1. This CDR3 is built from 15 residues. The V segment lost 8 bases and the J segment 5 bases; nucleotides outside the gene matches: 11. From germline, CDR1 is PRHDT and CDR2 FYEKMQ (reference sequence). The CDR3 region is CASLPRGQGITEAFF. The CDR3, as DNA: TGTGCCAGCCTGCCACGGGGACAGGGGATAACTGAAGCTTTCTTT.

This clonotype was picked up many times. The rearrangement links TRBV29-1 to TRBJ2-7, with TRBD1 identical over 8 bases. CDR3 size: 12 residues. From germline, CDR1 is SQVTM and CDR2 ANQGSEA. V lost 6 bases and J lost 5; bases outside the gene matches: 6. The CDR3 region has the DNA TGCAGCGTCCGGGACAGGAGGAACGAGCAGTACTTC. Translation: CSVRDRRNEQYF.

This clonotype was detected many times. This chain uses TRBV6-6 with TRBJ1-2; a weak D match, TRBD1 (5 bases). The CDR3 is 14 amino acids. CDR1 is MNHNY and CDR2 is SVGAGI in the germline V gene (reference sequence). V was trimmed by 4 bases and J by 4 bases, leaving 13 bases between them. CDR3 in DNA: TGTGCCAGCAGTTCGGTCAGGGATGGCTATGGCTACACCTTC. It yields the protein CASSSVRDGYGYTF.

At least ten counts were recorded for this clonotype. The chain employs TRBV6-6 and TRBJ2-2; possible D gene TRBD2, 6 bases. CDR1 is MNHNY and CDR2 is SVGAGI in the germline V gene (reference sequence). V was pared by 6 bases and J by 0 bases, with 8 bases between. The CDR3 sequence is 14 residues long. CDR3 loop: CASRGLTNTGELFF. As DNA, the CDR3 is TGTGCCAGCAGGGGACTTACGAACACCGGGGAGCTGTTTTTT.

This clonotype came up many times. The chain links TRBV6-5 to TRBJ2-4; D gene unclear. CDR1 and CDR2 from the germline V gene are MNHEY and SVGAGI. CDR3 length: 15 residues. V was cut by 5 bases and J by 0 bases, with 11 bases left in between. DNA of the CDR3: TGTGCCAGCAGTCTGCCGGAGTTAGCCAAAAACATTCAGTACTTC. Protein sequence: CASSLPELAKNIQYF.

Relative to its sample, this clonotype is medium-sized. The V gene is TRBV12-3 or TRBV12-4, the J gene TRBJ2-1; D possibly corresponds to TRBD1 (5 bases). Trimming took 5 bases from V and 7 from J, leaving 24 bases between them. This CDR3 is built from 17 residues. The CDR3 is CASSPHRFGSSNNEQFF. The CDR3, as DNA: TGTGCCAGCAGTCCACACAGGTTCGGGTCCTCAAATAATGAGCAGTTCTTC.

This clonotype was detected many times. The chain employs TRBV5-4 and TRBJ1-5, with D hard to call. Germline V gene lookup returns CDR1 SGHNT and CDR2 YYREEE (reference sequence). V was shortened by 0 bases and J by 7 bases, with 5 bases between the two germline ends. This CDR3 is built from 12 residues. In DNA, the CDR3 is TGTGCCAGCAGCTTGGTGGGCCAGCCCCAGCATTTT. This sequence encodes CASSLVGQPQHF.